This T cell receptor beta chain was identified in a study of blood T cell repertoires in COVID-19. The overall study: COVID-19 samples collected from the United States, Italy and Spain covered acute and convalescent phases. T cells, B-cell-depleted T cells, or PBMCs supplied cDNA or gDNA.

The CDR3 has 17 residues. J was trimmed by 2 bases and V by 4 bases; bases with no gene match: 7. CDR1 and CDR2 from the germline V gene are LNHDA and SQIVND (reference sequence). In the authors' workflow: Reference gene primer amplification gave estimated nucleated cell counts. Assay used: immunoSEQ multiplex PCR; TCRdb lists only in-frame clones, some missing. V and J calls and clone size are given by that table; D and trimming were obtained from the DNA. In the table there are about 170,000 clones, over 70% of which are singletons. The sequence came from a woman between 70 and 85 years old who had recovered from COVID-19. The chain employs TRBV19 and TRBJ1-5, with TRBD1 identical over 11 bases. Sequencing was done on a sample of peripheral blood. CDR3 sequence: CASSTARTGGRNQPQHF. CDR3 in DNA: TGTGCCAGTAGTACCGCCCGGACAGGGGGCCGCAATCAGCCCCAGCATTTT.